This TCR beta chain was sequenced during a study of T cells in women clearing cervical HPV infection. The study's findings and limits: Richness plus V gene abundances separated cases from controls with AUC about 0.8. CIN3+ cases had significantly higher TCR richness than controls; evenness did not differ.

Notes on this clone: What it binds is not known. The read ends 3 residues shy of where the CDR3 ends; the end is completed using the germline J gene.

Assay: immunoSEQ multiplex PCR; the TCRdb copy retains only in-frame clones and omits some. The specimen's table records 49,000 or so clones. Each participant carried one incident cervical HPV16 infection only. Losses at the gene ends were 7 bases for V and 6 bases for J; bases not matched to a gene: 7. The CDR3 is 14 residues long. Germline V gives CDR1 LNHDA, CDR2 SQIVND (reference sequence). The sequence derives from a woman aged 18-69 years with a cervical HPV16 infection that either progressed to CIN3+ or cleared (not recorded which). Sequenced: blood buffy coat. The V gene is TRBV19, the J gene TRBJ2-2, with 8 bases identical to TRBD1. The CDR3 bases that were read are TGTGCCAGTACCACGACAGGGGATCCCGGGGAG. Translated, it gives CASTTTGDPGE. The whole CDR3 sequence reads CASTTTGDPGELFF.